A single count supports the clone carrying this TCR beta chain. Its target is unknown. The PCR employed 60 Vbeta primers together with 13 Jbeta primers. Only in-frame clones appear in the TCRdb table, and some are missing; sequencing was by immunoSEQ multiplex PCR. This sample yields about 150,000 clones, of which approximately 80% are seen a single time; approximately 2% belongs to the top ten. The sample originates from a study of cytomegalovirus exposure and HLA in healthy donors. Study results and limitations: Researchers counted around 170 TCR beta chains as cytomegalovirus-associated.

The specimen sequenced was PBMCs. The origin of this receptor is a man aged 25-40 years in good health and CMV-seronegative.

The CDR3 DNA follows: TGCGCCAGCAGCATAGCGGGAGCGGCAGATACGCAGTATTTT. It codes for CASSIAGAADTQYF. V is TRBV5-1 and J is TRBJ2-3; 9 nucleotides align to TRBD2. There are 14 residues in the CDR3. Germline V lookup: CDR1 SGHRS, CDR2 YFSETQ. The trim removed 4 bases at V and 4 bases at J, leaving 4 bases unmatched.